One and the same sample provided the 16 T cell receptor beta chains below, sequenced in a study of blood T cells in healthy people across ages (dated by TCRdb to the mid-2010s). Library construction relied on 5' RACE. The instrument was an Illumina HiSeq 2500. A second PCR of 7 to 11 cycles was run with a J-beta primer mix and a sample-barcoded 5' primer. The public reads were reprocessed in TCRdb via fastp at Q25 and MiXCR, keeping in-frame beta chains. Every entry covers one CDR3 protein and lists the most common genes and DNA from its rows. This sample comprises about 970,000 distinct CDR3 sequences, 45% to 60% of them detected only once. Over 20% of the sample comes from the top ten. Sequencing input: blood. All receptors derive from a woman aged 55-75 years in good health.

This clonotype turned up a few times. The chain couples TRBV29-1 to TRBJ2-1; weak D call: TRBD2 (6 bases). The germline V and J ends were trimmed by 1 base and 0 bases, with 10 bases remaining between them. CDR3 length: 15 residues. The germline CDR1 and CDR2 sequences are SQVTM and ANQGSEA. CDR3 in amino acids: CSVEGGESSYNEQFF. Here the CDR3 DNA reads TGCAGCGTTGAAGGGGGGGAAAGCTCCTACAATGAGCAGTTCTTC.

This clonotype turned up a few times. The CDR3 loop reads CASKISGDTYEQYF. In nucleotides, the CDR3 is TGCGCCAGCAAAATATCAGGGGACACCTACGAGCAGTACTTC. V gene TRBV5-1 combines with J gene TRBJ2-4, with D tentatively TRBD1 (6 bases). The end of the DNA is better explained by TRBJ2-7, so the J call may be wrong. Germline CDR1 reads SGHRS; CDR2 reads YFSETQ. This CDR3 has 14 residues.

In nucleotides, the CDR3 is TGTGCCAGCAGCCAAGAACAGGGGCGAAACTATGGCTACACCTTC. Translated, it gives CASSQEQGRNYGYTF. V and J are TRBV3-1 and TRBJ1-2; 7 nucleotides line up with TRBD1. The CDR3 spans 15 residues. Germline trimming cut 0 bases from V and 2 bases from J; bases unmatched to any gene: 3. Germline CDR1 is LGHDT and CDR2 is YNNKEL (reference sequence).

V usage is TRBV4-1 and J usage is TRBJ2-7; D uncertain. The tail of the sequence fits TRBJ2-5 better, so the J call may be wrong. The CDR3 is 14 amino acids. Germline V CDR1 and CDR2: MGHRA, YSYEKL. The CDR3 loop is CASSQPFISETQYF. The CDR3 DNA reads TGCGCCAGCAGCCAGCCTTTTATTTCTGAGACCCAGTACTTC.

This clonotype has more than one count but fewer than ten. A much larger clone sits a single nucleotide away, making a read error possible. V gene TRBV29-1 combines with J gene TRBJ2-5, with TRBD2 matching over 8 bases. The DNA end is a closer match to TRBJ2-7, so the J assignment may be wrong. Germline CDR1 SQVTM, CDR2 ANQGSEA. The CDR3 runs to 15 residues. CDR3 residues: CSVEVTSGGADEQYF. In nucleotides, the CDR3 is TGCAGCGTTGAGGTTACTAGCGGAGGGGCTGACGAGCAGTACTTC.

This chain connects TRBV4-1 to TRBJ2-6, with unresolved D. Germline V lookup: CDR1 MGHRA, CDR2 YSYEKL. The CDR3 runs 20 residues. V lost 1 base to trimming and J lost 1 base, with 20 bases between them. The CDR3 here is CASSQGGSTTFSSGANVLTF. The CDR3 DNA reads as TGCGCCAGCAGCCAAGGGGGTTCAACAACCTTTTCGTCTGGGGCCAACGTCCTGACTTTC.

This clonotype showed up just a few times. CDR3 coding DNA: TGTGCCAGCAGTTTGACGTCTAGCGGGAAAGAGACCCAGTACTTC. Encoded protein: CASSLTSSGKETQYF. The chain recombines TRBV12-3 or TRBV12-4 with TRBJ2-5; 9 bases fit TRBD2. There are 15 residues in the CDR3. V lost 3 bases and J lost 3; bases outside the gene matches: 5.

This clonotype occurred once. CDR3 DNA: TGTGCCAGCAGCCAAGTTGGGACTAGCGGCCCCAATGAGCAGTTCTTC. It codes for CASSQVGTSGPNEQFF. This chain links TRBV3-1 with TRBJ2-1; 11 nucleotides align to TRBD2. Germline V gives CDR1 LGHDT, CDR2 YNNKEL (reference sequence). V gave up 1 base and J gave up 6 bases; unmatched junction bases: 5. CDR3 size: 16 residues.

The gene calls are TRBV7-9 and TRBJ1-2; D perhaps matches TRBD1 (6 bases). Germline V lookup: CDR1 SEHNR, CDR2 FQNEAQ (reference sequence). The CDR3 runs to 16 residues. V lost 1 base and J 3 bases, leaving 15 bases between the germline ends. This chain's CDR3 is CASSLEGRGAYYGYTF. CDR3 nucleotides: TGTGCCAGCAGCTTAGAAGGGAGGGGGGCCTACTATGGCTACACCTTC. Combining the CDR3 with reference TRBV7-9 and TRBJ1-2 gives the whole variable domain DTGVSQNPRHKITKRGQNVTFRCDPISEHNRLYWYRQTLGQGPEFLTYFQNEAQLEKSRLLSDRFSAERPKGSFSTLEIQRTEQGDSAMYLCASSLEGRGAYYGYTFGSGTRLTVV.

In this sample, this clonotype turned up a few times. This chain connects TRBV5-1 to TRBJ2-5; D remains ambiguous. V shed 1 base and J shed 1 base, with 8 bases lying between them. This CDR3 is 14 amino acids long. The germline V gene has CDR1 SGHRS and CDR2 YFSETQ. CDR3 protein: CASSLSAAQETQYF. As DNA, the CDR3 is TGCGCCAGCAGCTTGTCGGCAGCCCAAGAGACCCAGTACTTC.

This clonotype was observed once. V usage is TRBV5-6 and J usage is TRBJ2-2, with TRBD1 identical over 12 bases. V lost 3 bases and J lost 5; bases outside the gene matches: 5. The CDR3 loop spans 16 amino acids. Looked up from germline, CDR1 is SGHDT and CDR2 is YYEEEE. In DNA, the CDR3 is TGTGCCAGCAGCTGGGGGACAGGGGGCTCGACCGGGGAGCTGTTTTTT. Its protein product is CASSWGTGGSTGELFF.

CDR3 protein: CASSPLPDIGGEQYF. The CDR3 coding sequence is TGTGCCAGCTCACCGTTACCGGACATTGGGGGAGAGCAGTACTTC. V usage is TRBV18 and J usage is TRBJ2-4; D could derive from TRBD1 or TRBD2 (5 bases each). Trimming took off 3 bases at V and 13 bases at J, with 22 bases between the two ends. The CDR3 length is 15 residues. The germline V gene has CDR1 KGHSH and CDR2 LQKENI.

The chain has TRBV12-3 or TRBV12-4 and TRBJ2-7; no definite D call. This CDR3 region has 14 residues. The V end lost 4 bases, the J end lost 5 bases, and 15 bases lay between the germline ends. The CDR3 DNA reads TGTGCCAGCAGTTCGCGCGGACCGAGGAACGAGCAGTACTTC. It codes for CASSSRGPRNEQYF.

The chain joins TRBV6-5 to TRBJ1-2; D is unclear. Germline CDR1 and CDR2: MNHEY and SVGAGI. V was trimmed by 5 bases and J by 3 bases, leaving 13 bases between them. The CDR3 sequence is 14 residues long. The CDR3 DNA sequence: TGTGCCAGCAGTCTAACCGGACTGTACTATGGCTACACCTTC. Translated, it gives CASSLTGLYYGYTF.

This clonotype was seen a few times. The J gene is TRBJ2-7, the V gene TRBV20-1, with 8 bases aligning to TRBD1. The CDR3 consists of 14 residues. The germline V gene has CDR1 DFQATT and CDR2 SNEGSKA (reference sequence). V dropped 1 base and J dropped 3; count of bases not matched to a gene: 5. DNA for the CDR3: TGCAGTGCTAGAGTGCCCGGGACAGGCTACGAGCAGTACTTC. Translation: CSARVPGTGYEQYF.

This clonotype was observed a single time. The chain links TRBV29-1 to TRBJ2-1; 7 bases fit TRBD1. The J call could be wrong; TRBJ2-7 is a better fit for the DNA end. This CDR3 spans 14 amino acids. Germline CDR1 reads SQVTM; CDR2 reads ANQGSEA. Here the CDR3 DNA reads TGCAGTGCACAGGGGCCGCGCTCCTACAATGAGCAGTACTTC. Its translation is CSAQGPRSYNEQYF.